One and the same sample provided the 20 T cell receptor beta chains below, sequenced in a study of patients and donors after allogeneic stem cell transplantation. From the RT-PCR reads, TCRdb called clonotypes with MiXCR, one entry per CDR3 protein. The table lists 410,000 or so distinct CDR3 sequences, 16% of them singletons. The specimen sequenced was blood, either unsorted or a sorted T cell fraction (not recorded which). The receptor source for this set is a human donor who was either an allogeneic HSCT recipient or a stem cell or donor lymphocyte infusion donor (not recorded which). It is not recorded whose cells these are; they may come from a transplant donor.

The chain couples TRBV20-1 to TRBJ2-7; D is possibly TRBD1 or TRBD2 (5 bases each). CDR1 and CDR2 (germline): DFQATT, SNEGSKA (reference sequence). The CDR3 totals 12 residues. CDR3 DNA: TGCGGCATCGGGACGGGACCCTACGAGCAGTACTTC. Its translation: CGIGTGPYEQYF.

This sequence joins TRBV7-2 and TRBJ1-2, with 9 bases lining up with TRBD1. The CDR3 loop spans 16 amino acids. Looked up from germline, CDR1 is SGHTA and CDR2 is FQGNSA. Trimming cost V 3 bases and J 4 bases; bases outside gene matches: 9. CDR3 in DNA: TGTGCCAGCAGCTTCCAACAGGGGGCGCTGGGCTATGGCTACACCTTC. This codes for CASSFQQGALGYGYTF.

J is TRBJ1-5 and V is TRBV7-9; D is perhaps TRBD1 (5 bases). Germline V gene sequence: CDR1 SEHNR, CDR2 FQNEAQ (reference sequence). The V end was cut by 3 bases, the J end by 6 bases, with 12 bases between. There are 14 residues in the CDR3. The DNA of the CDR3 is TGTGCCAGCAGCTTGGGGACCGCCTCTCAGCCCCAGCATTTT. Residues: CASSLGTASQPQHF.

This clonotype has just a few counts. The rearrangement uses TRBV28 and TRBJ1-5; no clear D. Trimming shortened V by 10 bases and J by 4 bases, and 17 bases separated the two germline ends. Per germline, CDR1 MDHEN and CDR2 SYDVKM. This CDR3 is built from 14 residues. CDR3 sequence: CATLRSVWNQPQHF. The CDR3 DNA reads as TGTGCCACCCTGAGGTCGGTTTGGAATCAGCCCCAGCATTTT.

There are a few counts of this clonotype. J is TRBJ2-7 and V is TRBV5-1, with 9 bases matching TRBD2. CDR1 is SGHRS, CDR2 YFSETQ, per germline. The length of the CDR3 is 16 residues. The trim removed 0 bases at V and 4 bases at J, leaving 8 bases unmatched. The CDR3 loop is CASSLGSGRNNYEQYF. The CDR3 region has the DNA TGCGCCAGCAGCTTGGGAAGCGGGAGGAATAATTACGAGCAGTACTTC. Full variable domain (outside the CDR3, taken from reference TRBV5-1 and TRBJ2-7): KAGVTQTPRYLIKTRGQQVTLSCSPISGHRSVSWYQQTPGQGLQFLFEYFSETQRNKGNFPGRFSGRQFSNSRSEMNVSTLELGDSALYLCASSLGSGRNNYEQYFGPGTRLTVT.

This chain links TRBV5-1 with TRBJ2-7; D gene uncertain. There are 15 residues in the CDR3. Germline V gives CDR1 SGHRS, CDR2 YFSETQ. Trimming stripped 0 bases from V and 0 bases from J, with 10 bases between. The CDR3 is CASSLGSLSSYEQYF. The CDR3 region has the DNA TGCGCCAGCAGCTTGGGCAGTCTTAGCTCCTACGAGCAGTACTTC.

The V and J genes are TRBV11-2 and TRBJ2-7, with D possibly TRBD1 on 6 matching bases. Germline lookup yields CDR1 SGHAT and CDR2 FQNNGV. The CDR3 spans 16 residues. Trimming stripped 0 bases from V and 1 base from J, with 13 bases between. The CDR3 loop is CASSLDSDSLSYEQYF. In nucleotides, the CDR3 is TGTGCCAGCAGCTTAGACTCGGACAGTTTGTCCTACGAGCAGTACTTC.

Ten or more counts support this clonotype. V gene TRBV4-2 combines with J gene TRBJ2-5, with TRBD2 matching over 9 bases. Germline CDR1 LGHNA, CDR2 YNFKEQ. CDR3 length: 15 residues. Trimming removed 3 bases from V and 3 bases from J; junction bases left unmatched: 5. The CDR3 nucleotides are TGTGCCAGCAGCCAGGAGACTAGCGGAAAAGAGACCCAGTACTTC. It yields the protein CASSQETSGKETQYF.

This chain's CDR3 is CASSQGLAGVPDNEQFF. CDR3 nucleotides: TGTGCCAGCAGCCAGGGACTAGCGGGAGTTCCGGACAATGAGCAGTTCTTC. The rearrangement links TRBV7-3 to TRBJ2-1; TRBD2 matches at 14 bases. Germline V gives CDR1 SGHTA, CDR2 FQGTGA. This CDR3 region has 17 residues. Unmatched junction bases numbered 8, after V lost 5 bases and J lost 5 bases.

In its sample, this clonotype was seen many times. The chain is built from TRBV12-3 or TRBV12-4 and TRBJ1-1; D perhaps matches TRBD1 (5 bases). The CDR3 totals 15 residues. V lost 0 bases to trimming and J lost 1 base, with 9 bases between them. The CDR3 sequence is CASSLAGGTNTEAFF. CDR3 sequence (DNA): TGTGCCAGCAGTTTAGCGGGGGGAACGAACACTGAAGCTTTCTTT.

CDR3 sequence (DNA): TGTGCCAGCAGCGGAGGGGGGGGCTACACCTTC. This encodes CASSGGGGYTF. The J gene is TRBJ1-2, the V gene TRBV27; tentatively, D is TRBD1 (6 bases). Deletions cut 6 bases from V and 8 bases from J, with 10 bases between. This CDR3 is built from 11 residues. From germline, CDR1 is MNHEY and CDR2 SMNVEV (reference sequence).

The chain uses TRBV5-4 and TRBJ1-6, with 10 bases that match TRBD1. With V trimmed by 2 bases and J by 10 bases, 6 bases remained unmatched. The CDR3 is 15 residues long. The germline gives CDR1 SGHNT, CDR2 YYREEE (reference sequence). CDR3 bases: TGTGCCAGCAGCTTTCGGGACAGGGGTAAATCACCCCTCCACTTT. Amino acids: CASSFRDRGKSPLHF. Full variable domain (remainder filled in from reference TRBV5-4 and TRBJ1-6): ETGVTQSPTHLIKTRGQQVTLRCSSQSGHNTVSWYQQALGQGPQFIFQYYREEENGRGNFPPRFSGLQFPNYSSELNVNALELDDSALYLCASSFRDRGKSPLHFGNGTRLTVT.

This chain links TRBV11-2 with TRBJ1-5, with D perhaps TRBD1 (6 bases). Germline assignment: CDR1 SGHAT and CDR2 FQNNGV. Trimming took 9 bases from V and 0 from J, leaving 15 bases between them. The CDR3 has 15 amino acids. The CDR3 here is CARSVGTLSNQPQHF. Written as DNA, the CDR3 is TGTGCCAGAAGCGTCGGGACACTTAGCAATCAGCCCCAGCATTTT.

This clonotype was seen ten or more times. The gene calls are TRBV28 and TRBJ2-4; perhaps TRBD2 as D (5 bases). CDR3 length: 15 amino acids. Trimming stripped 4 bases from V and 0 bases from J, with 10 bases between. Germline CDR1 and CDR2: MDHEN and SYDVKM. The CDR3 DNA reads TGTGCCAGCAGTTCCGAAGGACTAGCCAAAAACATTCAGTACTTC. Protein: CASSSEGLAKNIQYF.

V usage is TRBV7-9 and J usage is TRBJ2-3; no clear D gene. CDR3 length: 13 residues. The germline V and J ends were trimmed by 7 bases and 4 bases, with 12 bases remaining between them. Germline CDR1 SEHNR, CDR2 FQNEAQ (reference sequence). Here the CDR3 reads CASTYPPPDTQYF. The CDR3 coding sequence is TGTGCCAGCACTTATCCCCCCCCAGATACGCAGTATTTT.

Ten or more counts support this clonotype. The chain uses TRBV28 and TRBJ2-3; the D is unclear. Germline V gene data show CDR1 as MDHEN and CDR2 as SYDVKM. The V gene lost 5 bases and the J gene lost 7 bases, with 10 bases spanning the gap. The CDR3 totals 12 residues. CDR3 sequence: CASSPRPYTQYF. The CDR3 DNA is TGTGCCAGCAGTCCCCGCCCTTATACGCAGTATTTT.

This clonotype was counted between two and nine times. The chain joins TRBV5-1 to TRBJ1-1; 9 bases fit TRBD1. With 4 bases clipped from V and 5 bases from J, the junction kept 6 bases outside the gene matches. The CDR3 extends over 14 amino acids. Germline CDR1 and CDR2: SGHRS and YFSETQ. The CDR3: CASSQQGAWTEAFF. Written as DNA, the CDR3 is TGCGCCAGCAGCCAACAGGGGGCCTGGACTGAAGCTTTCTTT.

The rearrangement joins TRBV7-2 to TRBJ2-2; 11 bases are a match to TRBD1. CDR1 SGHTA and CDR2 FQGNSA come from the germline V gene. The V gene end was trimmed by 3 bases and the J gene end by 7 bases; junction bases not matched to a gene: 4. The CDR3 contains 15 residues. CDR3 DNA sequence: TGTGCCAGCAGCTTCCGGGACAGGGGGGTCGGGGAGCTGTTTTTT. This sequence encodes CASSFRDRGVGELFF.

The sample holds a few counts of this clonotype. The J gene is TRBJ1-1, the V gene TRBV5-1; D is uncertain. V lost 4 bases, J lost 5 bases, and 15 bases lay in between. Germline values: CDR1 SGHRS, CDR2 YFSETQ. This CDR3 spans 14 amino acids. The CDR3 reads CASSEHHSRTEAFF. CDR3 coding DNA: TGCGCCAGCAGCGAACACCACTCGAGGACTGAAGCTTTCTTT.

This clonotype was detected ten times or more. V is TRBV5-1 and J is TRBJ2-7; tentatively, D is TRBD1 (5 bases). V lost 2 bases, J lost 2 bases, and 14 bases lay in between. Germline CDR1 is SGHRS and CDR2 is YFSETQ. The CDR3 covers 15 residues. As DNA, the CDR3 is TGCGCCAGCAGCTTAGGGGAAGGGATTACCTACGAGCAGTACTTC. Its protein is CASSLGEGITYEQYF. The full variable domain, rest sourced from reference TRBV5-1 and TRBJ2-7, is KAGVTQTPRYLIKTRGQQVTLSCSPISGHRSVSWYQQTPGQGLQFLFEYFSETQRNKGNFPGRFSGRQFSNSRSEMNVSTLELGDSALYLCASSLGEGITYEQYFGPGTRLTVT.